Listed below are T cell receptor beta chains from one sample, sequenced in a study of cytomegalovirus exposure and HLA in healthy donors. Only in-frame clones appear in the TCRdb table, and some are missing; sequencing was by immunoSEQ multiplex PCR. The data hold 150,000 to 200,000 clones, with more than 75% observed a single time. Sequenced input: PBMCs. Receptors were obtained from a woman between 18 and 29 years old in good health and CMV-seronegative. Both conserved end residues are part of each CDR3. D genes are given only for firm matches. Part of the rows lack a size; the others show once, few, many or a class for expanded clones.

>-|-|TRBJ1-4|TRBV6-5
CASSQFGLAHEKLFF
TGTGCCAGCAGTCAATTTGGCCTCGCACACGAAAAACTGTTTTTT
>-|-|TRBJ1-2|TRBV9
CASSVDSGVDYGYTF
TGTGCCAGCAGCGTAGATTCGGGTGTGGACTATGGCTACACCTTC
>-|-|TRBJ2-7|TRBV7-9
CASSKGHAYEQYF
TGTGCCAGCAGCAAGGGGCACGCCTACGAGCAGTACTTC
>few|TRBD1|TRBJ1-5|TRBV30
CAWGQGRQPQHF
TGTGCCTGGGGACAGGGCCGCCAGCCCCAGCATTTT
>-|-|TRBJ1-1|TRBV27
CASSLRGDGYTEAFF
TGTGCCAGCAGTTTACGGGGGGACGGGTACACTGAAGCTTTCTTT
>-|TRBD2|TRBJ2-3|TRBV5-1
CASSLRLAGSSTDTQYF
TGCGCCAGCAGCCTCCGACTAGCGGGGTCTAGCACAGATACGCAGTATTTT
>once|-|TRBJ2-3|TRBV5-1
CASSSGQSTDTQYF
TGCGCCAGCAGCTCAGGACAGAGCACAGATACGCAGTATTTT
>-|TRBD1|TRBJ2-7|TRBV6-1
CASSSGTGGYEQYF
TGTGCCAGCAGTTCCGGGACAGGGGGCTACGAGCAGTACTTC
>once|-|TRBJ1-1|TRBV15
CATSTRGPEPAEAFF
TGTGCCACCAGCACCAGGGGCCCCGAACCGGCTGAAGCTTTCTTT
>-|-|TRBJ2-7|TRBV19
CASTESGGSTYEQYF
TGTGCCAGTACTGAATCAGGGGGGTCTACCTACGAGCAGTACTTC
>-|TRBD2|TRBJ2-7|TRBV4-1
CASSQNPGLASSYEQYF
TGCGCCAGCAGCCAAAACCCGGGACTAGCGTCCTCCTACGAGCAGTACTTC
>-|TRBD2|TRBJ2-7|TRBV5-1
CASSLASGTILYEQYF
TGCGCCAGCAGCTTGGCTAGCGGGACTATCCTTTACGAGCAGTACTTC
>-|TRBD1|TRBJ1-1|TRBV29-1
CSVLRVQGGTEAFF
TGCAGCGTCCTAAGGGTTCAGGGGGGCACTGAAGCTTTCTTT
>-|-|TRBJ1-3|TRBV2
CASGGGMGGNTIYF
TGTGCCAGCGGGGGGGGTATGGGAGGAAACACCATATATTTT
>-|TRBD1|TRBJ2-7|TRBV19
CASSPGTGYEQYF
TGTGCCAGTAGTCCGGGGACAGGGTACGAGCAGTACTTC
>few|TRBD1|TRBJ1-2|TRBV30
CAWREQGAGYGYTF
TGTGCCTGGAGAGAACAGGGGGCGGGCTATGGCTACACCTTC
>-|TRBD1|TRBJ1-2|TRBV7-6
CASSSRTGKSGYGYTF
TGTGCCAGCAGCTCTCGGACAGGGAAGTCGGGCTATGGCTACACCTTC
>-|-|TRBJ1-1|TRBV5-4
CASSPPLRYGGRNTEAFF
TGTGCCAGCAGCCCGCCTTTACGTTACGGGGGGAGGAACACTGAAGCTTTCTTT
>-|TRBD1|TRBJ1-1|TRBV25-1
CASRTGFTEAFF
TGTGCCAGCAGGACAGGGTTCACTGAAGCTTTCTTT
>-|-|TRBJ1-6|TRBV30
CAWSGGGTPLHF
TGTGCCTGGAGTGGAGGGGGAACCCCCCTCCACTTT
>-|-|TRBJ1-1|TRBV6-5
CASRPGVQGEAFF
TGTGCCAGCAGACCCGGGGTACAGGGAGAAGCTTTCTTT
>-|-|TRBJ1-5|TRBV14
CASSRPGVDQPQHF
TGTGCCAGCAGCCGACCAGGGGTGGACCAGCCCCAGCATTTT
>-|TRBD2|TRBJ2-1|TRBV6-1
CASSLSGSPLNEQFF
TGTGCCAGCAGCCTCAGCGGGAGTCCCCTCAATGAGCAGTTCTTC
>-|TRBD1|TRBJ1-3|TRBV29-1
CSVAVQGPRSGNTIYF
TGCAGCGTTGCGGTACAGGGGCCTCGCTCTGGAAACACCATATATTTT
>-|-|TRBJ2-5|TRBV15
CATSRSRGVQETQYF
TGTGCCACCAGCAGGTCCAGGGGGGTCCAAGAGACCCAGTACTTC
>-|TRBD1|TRBJ1-5|TRBV5-1
CASSYTGQWNQPQHF
TGCGCCAGCAGTTATACGGGACAGTGGAATCAGCCCCAGCATTTT
>few|TRBD1|TRBJ1-2|TRBV19
CASSMRDRGDGYTF
TGTGCCAGTAGTATGAGGGACAGGGGGGATGGCTACACCTTC
>-|TRBD2|TRBJ2-1|TRBV2
CASRRAPGGKNEQFF
TGTGCCAGCAGACGGGCCCCCGGGGGGAAGAATGAGCAGTTCTTC
>-|-|TRBJ1-2|TRBV27
CASSLRQGTSFNYGYTF
TGTGCCAGCAGTTTACGTCAGGGGACCTCCTTCAACTATGGCTACACCTTC
>-|TRBD2|TRBJ2-7|TRBV6-5
CASSATLAEDYEQYF
TGTGCCAGCAGTGCTACACTAGCGGAGGACTACGAGCAGTACTTC
>-|TRBD2|TRBJ2-2|TRBV18
CASSPRLAGVSRSTGELFF
TGTGCCAGCTCACCCAGACTAGCGGGAGTGTCCCGGAGCACCGGGGAGCTGTTTTTT
>few|TRBD2|TRBJ2-7|TRBV10-1
CASSESREAEQYF
TGCGCCAGCAGTGAGTCGCGGGAGGCCGAGCAGTACTTC
>-|-|TRBJ2-1|TRBV25-1
CASSPRVLPEFF
TGTGCCAGCAGTCCACGGGTCCTCCCGGAGTTCTTC
>-|-|TRBJ2-2|TRBV27
CASSWAFSAELFF
TGTGCCAGCAGTTGGGCCTTCTCGGCGGAGCTGTTTTTT
>-|-|TRBJ2-4|TRBV6-1
CASSERVQYF
TGTGCCAGCAGTGAACGGGTGCAGTACTTC
>once|-|TRBJ2-7|TRBV18
CASSPGQRTYEQYF
TGTGCCAGCTCACCTGGACAGCGTACCTACGAGCAGTACTTC
>-|-|TRBJ2-7|TRBV27
CASGRYEQYF
TGTGCCAGCGGGAGGTACGAGCAGTACTTC
>-|-|TRBJ1-2|TRBV6-1
CASSEDGVYYGYTF
TGTGCCAGCAGTGAAGACGGGGTCTACTATGGCTACACCTTC
>-|-|TRBJ1-6|TRBV5-6
CASSSDVTGYNSPLHF
TGTGCCAGCAGCTCGGACGTGACAGGCTATAATTCACCCCTCCACTTT
>-|TRBD1|TRBJ1-2|TRBV6-4
CASKDREIDYGYTF
TGTGCCAGCAAAGACAGGGAGATCGACTATGGCTACACCTTC
>-|-|TRBJ1-3|TRBV10-2
CASISDSGNTIYF
TGCGCCAGCATTTCAGACTCTGGAAACACCATATATTTT
>-|-|TRBJ2-7|TRBV27
CASVRRVDSSYEQYF
TGTGCCAGCGTAAGACGTGTCGACAGCTCCTACGAGCAGTACTTC
>-|TRBD1|TRBJ1-4|TRBV7-8
CASSFPQQGNEKLFF
TGTGCCAGCAGCTTCCCCCAACAGGGGAATGAAAAACTGTTTTTT
>-|TRBD1|TRBJ2-2|TRBV5-1
CASSLEYRGTNTGELFF
TGCGCCAGCAGCTTGGAATACAGGGGAACCAACACCGGGGAGCTGTTTTTT
>-|TRBD2|TRBJ2-7|TRBV15
CAASRDPISGIISPEQYF
TGTGCCGCCAGCAGAGATCCCATTAGCGGGATAATTAGTCCCGAGCAGTACTTC
>-|-|TRBJ2-3|TRBV4-1
CASSQSSPDTQYF
TGCGCCAGCAGCCAGAGTTCCCCAGATACGCAGTATTTT
>-|-|TRBJ2-7|TRBV6-1
CASSPQVVYEQYF
TGTGCCAGCAGTCCCCAGGTAGTCTACGAGCAGTACTTC
>once|TRBD1|TRBJ1-2|TRBV4-1
CASSQADRGNYGYTF
TGCGCCAGCAGCCAAGCGGACAGGGGAAACTATGGCTACACCTTC
>few|TRBD1|TRBJ1-2|TRBV29-1
CSVGDSNYGYTF
TGCAGCGTTGGGGACAGCAACTATGGCTACACCTTC
>-|-|TRBJ1-4|TRBV2
CASTRESNEKLFF
TGTGCCAGCACTCGGGAGTCTAATGAAAAACTGTTTTTT
>-|-|TRBJ2-7|TRBV5-1
CASSTPVTGISYEQYF
TGCGCCAGCAGCACACCCGTTACAGGTATTTCCTACGAGCAGTACTTC